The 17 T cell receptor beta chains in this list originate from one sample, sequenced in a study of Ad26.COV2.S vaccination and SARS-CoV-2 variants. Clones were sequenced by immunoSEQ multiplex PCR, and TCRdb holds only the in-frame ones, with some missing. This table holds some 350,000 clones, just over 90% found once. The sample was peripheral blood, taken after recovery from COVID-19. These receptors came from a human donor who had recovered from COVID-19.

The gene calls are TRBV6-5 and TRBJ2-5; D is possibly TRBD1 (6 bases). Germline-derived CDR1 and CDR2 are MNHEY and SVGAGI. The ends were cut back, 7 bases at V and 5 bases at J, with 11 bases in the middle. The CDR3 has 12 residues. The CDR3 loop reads CASTQGSETQYF. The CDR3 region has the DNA TGTGCCAGCACGCAGGGGTCTGAGACCCAGTACTTC.

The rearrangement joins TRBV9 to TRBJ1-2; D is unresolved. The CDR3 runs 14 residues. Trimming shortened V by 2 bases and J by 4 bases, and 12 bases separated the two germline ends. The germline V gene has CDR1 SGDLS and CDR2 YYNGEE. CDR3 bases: TGTGCCAGCAGCGTCGGCGGCAGCCTCTATGGCTACACCTTC. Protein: CASSVGGSLYGYTF.

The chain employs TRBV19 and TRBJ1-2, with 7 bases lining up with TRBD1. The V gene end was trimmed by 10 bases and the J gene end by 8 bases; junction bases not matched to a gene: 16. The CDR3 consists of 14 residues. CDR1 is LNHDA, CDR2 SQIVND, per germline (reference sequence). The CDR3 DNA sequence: TGTGCCATTCCCCTTACAGGGGTCGCGGGCGGCTACACCTTC. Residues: CAIPLTGVAGGYTF.

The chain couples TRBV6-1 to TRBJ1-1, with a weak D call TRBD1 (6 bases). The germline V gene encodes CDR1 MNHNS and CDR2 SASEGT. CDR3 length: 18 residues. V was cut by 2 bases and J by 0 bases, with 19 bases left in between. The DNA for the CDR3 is TGTGCCAGCAGTGAAAGGGGGGGATTACAGTACATGAACACTGAAGCTTTCTTT. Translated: CASSERGGLQYMNTEAFF.

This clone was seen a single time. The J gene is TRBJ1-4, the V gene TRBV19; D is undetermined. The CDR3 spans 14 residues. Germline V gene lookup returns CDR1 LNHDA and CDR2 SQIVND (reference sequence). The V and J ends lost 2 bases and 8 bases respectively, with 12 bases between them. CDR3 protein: CASSITWIGEKLFF. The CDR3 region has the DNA TGTGCCAGTAGTATAACGTGGATCGGGGAAAAACTGTTTTTT.

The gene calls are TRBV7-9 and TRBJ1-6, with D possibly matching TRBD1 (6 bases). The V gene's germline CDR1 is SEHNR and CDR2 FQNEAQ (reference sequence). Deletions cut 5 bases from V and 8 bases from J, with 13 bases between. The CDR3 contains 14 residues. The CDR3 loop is CASSPKGGDSPLHF. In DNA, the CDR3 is TGTGCCAGCAGCCCTAAAGGGGGGGATTCACCCCTCCACTTT. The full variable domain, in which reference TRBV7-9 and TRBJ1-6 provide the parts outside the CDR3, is DTGVSQNPRHKITKRGQNVTFRCDPISEHNRLYWYRQTLGQGPEFLTYFQNEAQLEKSRLLSDRFSAERPKGSFSTLEIQRTEQGDSAMYLCASSPKGGDSPLHFGNGTRLTVT.

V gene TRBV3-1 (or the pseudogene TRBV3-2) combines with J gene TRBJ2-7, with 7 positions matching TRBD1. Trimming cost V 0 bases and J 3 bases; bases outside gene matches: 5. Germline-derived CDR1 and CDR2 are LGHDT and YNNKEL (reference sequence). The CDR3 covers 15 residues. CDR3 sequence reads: CASSQESTGLYEQYF. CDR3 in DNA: TGTGCCAGCAGCCAAGAATCGACAGGGCTCTACGAGCAGTACTTC.

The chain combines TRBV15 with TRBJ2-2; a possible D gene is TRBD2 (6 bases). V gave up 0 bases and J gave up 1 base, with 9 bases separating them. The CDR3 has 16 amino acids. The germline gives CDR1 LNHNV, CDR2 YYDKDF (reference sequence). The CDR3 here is CATSREGSGNTGELFF. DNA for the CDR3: TGTGCCACCAGCAGAGAGGGTAGCGGGAACACCGGGGAGCTGTTTTTT.

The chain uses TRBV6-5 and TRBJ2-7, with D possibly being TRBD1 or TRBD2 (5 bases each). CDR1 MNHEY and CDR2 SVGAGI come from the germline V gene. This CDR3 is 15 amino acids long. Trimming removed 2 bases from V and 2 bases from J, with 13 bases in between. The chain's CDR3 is CASSYRVGDPYEQYF. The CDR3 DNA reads TGTGCCAGCAGTTACCGCGTGGGGGACCCCTACGAGCAGTACTTC.

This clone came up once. CDR3 sequence: CASSLAAGGRSYEQYF. In DNA form, the CDR3 reads TGTGCCAGCAGCTTAGCGGCGGGCGGCAGATCCTACGAGCAGTACTTC. This chain connects TRBV7-9 to TRBJ2-7; a possible D gene is TRBD2 (5 bases). V lost 0 bases, J lost 1 base, and 13 bases lay in between. The CDR3 is made up of 16 amino acids. The germline CDR1 and CDR2 sequences are SEHNR and FQNEAQ (reference sequence). The variable domain in full, completed from reference TRBV7-9 and TRBJ2-7, reads DTGVSQNPRHKITKRGQNVTFRCDPISEHNRLYWYRQTLGQGPEFLTYFQNEAQLEKSRLLSDRFSAERPKGSFSTLEIQRTEQGDSAMYLCASSLAAGGRSYEQYFGPGTRLTVT.

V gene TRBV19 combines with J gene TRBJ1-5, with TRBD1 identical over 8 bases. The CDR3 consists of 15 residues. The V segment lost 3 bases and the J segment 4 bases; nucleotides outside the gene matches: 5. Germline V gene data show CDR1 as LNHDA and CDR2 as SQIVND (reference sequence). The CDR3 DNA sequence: TGTGCCAGTAGTATTACTAGACAGGGGAATCAGCCCCAGCATTTT. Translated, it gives CASSITRQGNQPQHF.

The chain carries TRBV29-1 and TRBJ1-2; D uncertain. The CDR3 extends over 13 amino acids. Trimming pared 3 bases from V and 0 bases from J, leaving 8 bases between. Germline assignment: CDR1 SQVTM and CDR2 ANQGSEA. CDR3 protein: CSVEDTTNYGYTF. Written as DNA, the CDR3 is TGCAGCGTTGAGGATACTACTAACTATGGCTACACCTTC. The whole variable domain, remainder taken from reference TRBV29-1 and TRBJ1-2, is SAVISQKPSRDICQRGTSLTIQCQVDSQVTMMFWYRQQPGQSLTLIATANQGSEATYESGFVIDKFPISRPNLTFSTLTVSNMSPEDSSIYLCSVEDTTNYGYTFGSGTRLTVV.

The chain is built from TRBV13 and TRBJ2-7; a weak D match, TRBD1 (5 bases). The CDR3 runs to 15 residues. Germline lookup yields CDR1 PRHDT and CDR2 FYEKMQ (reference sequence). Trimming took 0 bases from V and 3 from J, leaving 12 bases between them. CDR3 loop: CASSLGGAPHYEQYF. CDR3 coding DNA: TGTGCCAGCAGCTTAGGAGGGGCCCCCCACTACGAGCAGTACTTC. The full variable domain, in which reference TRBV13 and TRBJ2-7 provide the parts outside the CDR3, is AAGVIQSPRHLIKEKRETATLKCYPIPRHDTVYWYQQGPGQDPQFLISFYEKMQSDKGSIPDRFSAQQFSDYHSELNMSSLELGDSALYFCASSLGGAPHYEQYFGPGTRLTVT.

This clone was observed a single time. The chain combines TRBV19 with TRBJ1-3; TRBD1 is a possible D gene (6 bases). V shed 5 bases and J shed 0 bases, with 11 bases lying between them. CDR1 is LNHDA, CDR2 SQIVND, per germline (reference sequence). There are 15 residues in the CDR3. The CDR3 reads CASSRGGSSGNTIYF. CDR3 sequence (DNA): TGTGCCAGTAGTCGAGGGGGAAGCTCTGGAAACACCATATATTTT.

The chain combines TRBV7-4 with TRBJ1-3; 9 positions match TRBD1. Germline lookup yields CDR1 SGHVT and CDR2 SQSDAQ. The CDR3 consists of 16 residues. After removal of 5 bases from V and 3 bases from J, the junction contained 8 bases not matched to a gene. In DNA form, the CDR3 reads TGTGCCAGCAGCACATCACAGGGGGCAAATGGAAACACCATATATTTT. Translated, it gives CASSTSQGANGNTIYF.

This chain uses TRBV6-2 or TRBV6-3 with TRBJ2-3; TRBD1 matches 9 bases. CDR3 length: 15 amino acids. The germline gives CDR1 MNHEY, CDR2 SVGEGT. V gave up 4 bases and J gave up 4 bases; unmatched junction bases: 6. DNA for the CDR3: TGTGCCAGCAGTTGGACAGGGGATCCAGCAGATACGCAGTATTTT. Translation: CASSWTGDPADTQYF.

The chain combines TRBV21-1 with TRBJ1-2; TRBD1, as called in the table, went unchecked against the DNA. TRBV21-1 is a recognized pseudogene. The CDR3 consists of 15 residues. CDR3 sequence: CASSKGQVLDYGYTF. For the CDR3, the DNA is TGTGCCAGCAGCAAAGGGCAGGTTTTAGACTATGGCTACACCTTC.